These 16 T cell receptor beta chains came from one sample sequenced in a study of cytomegalovirus exposure and HLA in healthy donors. Vbeta (60) and Jbeta (13) primers were used in the PCR. Measured with immunoSEQ multiplex PCR; TCRdb has only the in-frame clones, and not every one. The sample includes roughly 130,000 clones, about 80% of them seen just once. The sequencing input was PBMCs. Receptors originate from a man aged 40-49 years in good health and CMV-seronegative.

This clone appeared once. V usage is TRBV28 and J usage is TRBJ1-1; 7 bases align to TRBD1. The J segment lost 11 bases and the V segment lost 4 bases, leaving 7 bases of the junction unmatched. The CDR3 loop spans 12 amino acids. Germline-derived CDR1 and CDR2 are MDHEN and SYDVKM. The DNA for the CDR3 is TGTGCCAGCAGTTCTTTACAGGGGTCGGCTTTCTTT. Protein sequence: CASSSLQGSAFF.

The rearrangement joins TRBV30 to TRBJ1-3; 8 bases line up with TRBD1. V dropped 1 base and J dropped 5; count of bases not matched to a gene: 7. Looked up from germline, CDR1 is GTSNPN and CDR2 is SVGIG (reference sequence). CDR3 length: 15 amino acids. Here the CDR3 DNA reads TGTGCCTGGAGTGGGACAGGGAGGAGTAGAAACACCATATATTTT. It yields the protein CAWSGTGRSRNTIYF.

The sample holds one count of this clone. J is TRBJ1-5 and V is TRBV2; D is unresolved. Trimming removed 8 bases from V and 0 bases from J, with 11 bases in between. Germline V gene lookup returns CDR1 SNHLY and CDR2 FYNNEI. The CDR3 has 14 amino acids. The CDR3 sequence is CASALRNSNQPQHF. The CDR3 nucleotides are TGTGCCAGCGCCTTGAGGAATAGCAATCAGCCCCAGCATTTT.

This chain connects TRBV2 to TRBJ1-6, with TRBD1 matching over 11 bases. The CDR3 sequence is 16 residues long. The V gene's germline CDR1 is SNHLY and CDR2 FYNNEI. J lost 7 bases, V lost 6 bases, and 8 bases had no gene match. The CDR3 region is CASRDRTGGGNSPLHF. The CDR3, as DNA: TGTGCCAGCAGGGACAGGACAGGGGGCGGGAATTCACCCCTCCACTTT. The entire variable domain, with the rest obtained from reference TRBV2 and TRBJ1-6, is as follows: EPEVTQTPSHQVTQMGQEVILRCVPISNHLYFYWYRQILGQKVEFLVSFYNNEISEKSEIFDDQFSVERPDGSNFTLKIRSTKLEDSAMYFCASRDRTGGGNSPLHFGNGTRLTVT.

A single count supports this clone. The chain couples TRBV7-8 to TRBJ2-7; the D gene is possibly TRBD1 (6 bases). The CDR3 sequence is 11 residues long. Germline V gene sequence: CDR1 SGHVS, CDR2 FQNEAQ. V dropped 5 bases and J dropped 5 bases, with 7 bases sitting between them. Here the CDR3 reads CASSHRDEQYF. CDR3 DNA sequence: TGTGCCAGCAGCCACAGGGACGAGCAGTACTTC.

The CDR3 sequence: CASSSGTGGDSPLHF. The CDR3 nucleotides read TGTGCCAGCAGTTCCGGGACAGGAGGTGATTCACCCCTCCACTTT. This rearrangement joins TRBV2 to TRBJ1-6, with 8 bases fitting TRBD1. Germline lookup yields CDR1 SNHLY and CDR2 FYNNEI. Germline trimming cut 5 bases from V and 8 bases from J; bases unmatched to any gene: 8. This CDR3 spans 15 amino acids.

The chain carries TRBV19 and TRBJ1-4; 10 bases line up with TRBD1. Losses at the gene ends were 5 bases for V and 5 bases for J; bases not matched to a gene: 8. CDR3 size: 16 residues. Germline-derived CDR1 and CDR2 are LNHDA and SQIVND (reference sequence). CDR3 nucleotide sequence: TGTGCCAGTAGTGGGACAGGGGTGTCCTCCAATGAAAAACTGTTTTTT. Translation gives CASSGTGVSSNEKLFF. Complete variable domain (other parts from reference TRBV19 and TRBJ1-4): DGGITQSPKYLFRKEGQNVTLSCEQNLNHDAMYWYRQDPGQGLRLIYYSQIVNDFQKGDIAEGYSVSREKKESFPLTVTSAQKNPTAFYLCASSGTGVSSNEKLFFGSGTQLSVL.

The chain joins TRBV28 to TRBJ1-5; D is unresolved. The V end lost 5 bases, the J end lost 3 bases, and 14 bases lay between the germline ends. Germline values: CDR1 MDHEN, CDR2 SYDVKM. The CDR3 is made up of 15 amino acids. DNA for the CDR3: TGTGCCAGCAGTGTACACGGACGGGACAATCAGCCCCAGCATTTT. This translates into CASSVHGRDNQPQHF.

The table lists this clone with a count of one. The genes are TRBV9 and TRBJ2-3; 8 positions match TRBD2. With V trimmed by 7 bases and J by 0 bases, 1 base remained unmatched. Germline lookup yields CDR1 SGDLS and CDR2 YYNGEE. This CDR3 contains 13 residues. CDR3 sequence (DNA): TGTGCCAGCCAGCGGGGGAGCACAGATACGCAGTATTTT. Amino acid sequence: CASQRGSTDTQYF.

The V gene is TRBV2, the J gene TRBJ1-5, with D unresolved. CDR3 length equals 14 residues. The germline gives CDR1 SNHLY, CDR2 FYNNEI. The germline V and J ends were trimmed by 7 bases and 0 bases, with 10 bases remaining between them. For the CDR3, the DNA is TGTGCCAGCATGGAAGCCTATAGCAATCAGCCCCAGCATTTT. This codes for CASMEAYSNQPQHF.

This clone was picked up a small number of times. This sequence joins TRBV28 and TRBJ2-7; 11 positions match TRBD2. CDR1 is MDHEN, CDR2 SYDVKM, per germline. Unmatched junction bases numbered 0, after V lost 5 bases and J lost 0 bases. The CDR3 spans 14 residues. DNA for the CDR3: TGTGCCAGCAGTGGGACTAGCGGCTCCTACGAGCAGTACTTC. Amino acid sequence: CASSGTSGSYEQYF.

The chain recombines TRBV2 with TRBJ2-7, with a weak D call TRBD1 (5 bases). Germline CDR1 and CDR2: SNHLY and FYNNEI. V was cut by 6 bases and J by 0 bases, with 15 bases left in between. The length of the CDR3 is 15 residues. The CDR3 bases are TGTGCCAGCAGGGAACAGGAAGTGAGCTCCTACGAGCAGTACTTC. It encodes CASREQEVSSYEQYF.

The genes are TRBV9 and TRBJ2-5; 8 positions match TRBD2. The length of the CDR3 is 13 residues. Trimming removed 1 base from V and 4 bases from J; junction bases left unmatched: 0. Germline V lookup: CDR1 SGDLS, CDR2 YYNGEE. CDR3 coding DNA: TGTGCCAGCAGCGTAAGCGGGGGAGAGACCCAGTACTTC. This translates into CASSVSGGETQYF. Variable domain in full (rest from reference TRBV9 and TRBJ2-5): DSGVTQTPKHLITATGQRVTLRCSPRSGDLSVYWYQQSLDQGLQFLIQYYNGEERAKGNILERFSAQQFPDLHSELNLSSLELGDSALYFCASSVSGGETQYFGPGTRLLVL.

This chain uses TRBV6-1 with TRBJ1-5; 8 positions agree with TRBD1. Germline V gene data show CDR1 as MNHNS and CDR2 as SASEGT. This CDR3 is 15 amino acids long. V trimming: 6 bases; J trimming: 1 base; junction bases outside the gene matches: 5. CDR3 loop: CASSLRTGSNQPQHF. The CDR3 region has the DNA TGTGCCAGCAGCCTCCGGACAGGGAGCAATCAGCCCCAGCATTTT.

This clone has a handful of counts. The chain joins TRBV5-1 to TRBJ2-3, with 11 bases matching TRBD2. With V trimmed by 7 bases and J by 0 bases, 4 bases remained unmatched. The germline V gene has CDR1 SGHRS and CDR2 YFSETQ. This CDR3 has 15 amino acids. The chain's CDR3 is CASGIAGGSTDTQYF. In DNA form, the CDR3 reads TGCGCCAGCGGAATAGCGGGGGGGAGCACAGATACGCAGTATTTT.

The V gene is TRBV29-1, the J gene TRBJ2-3; 10 nucleotides agree with TRBD2. The germline gives CDR1 SQVTM, CDR2 ANQGSEA. The CDR3 totals 15 residues. The J segment lost 1 base and the V segment lost 6 bases, leaving 7 bases of the junction unmatched. CDR3 amino acids: CSVTRTSGGTDTQYF. The CDR3 DNA reads as TGCAGCGTGACCCGAACTAGCGGGGGCACAGATACGCAGTATTTT.